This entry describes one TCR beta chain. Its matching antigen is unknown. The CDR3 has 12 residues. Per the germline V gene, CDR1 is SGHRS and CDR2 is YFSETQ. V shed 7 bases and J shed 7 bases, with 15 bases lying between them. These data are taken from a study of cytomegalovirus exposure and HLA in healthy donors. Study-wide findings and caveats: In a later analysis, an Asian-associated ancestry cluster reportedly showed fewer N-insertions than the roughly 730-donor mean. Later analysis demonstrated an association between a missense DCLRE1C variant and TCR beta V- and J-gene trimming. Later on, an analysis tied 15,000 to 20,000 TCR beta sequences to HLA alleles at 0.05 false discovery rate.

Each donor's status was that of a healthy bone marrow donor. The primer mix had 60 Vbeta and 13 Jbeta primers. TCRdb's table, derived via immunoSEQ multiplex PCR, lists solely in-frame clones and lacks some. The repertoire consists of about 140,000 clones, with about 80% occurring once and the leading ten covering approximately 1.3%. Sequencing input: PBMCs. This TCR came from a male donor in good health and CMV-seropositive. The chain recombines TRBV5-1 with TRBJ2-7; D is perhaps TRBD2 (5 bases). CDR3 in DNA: TGCGCCAGCGGGGAGCCAGGAACAGAGCAGTACTTC. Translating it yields CASGEPGTEQYF.